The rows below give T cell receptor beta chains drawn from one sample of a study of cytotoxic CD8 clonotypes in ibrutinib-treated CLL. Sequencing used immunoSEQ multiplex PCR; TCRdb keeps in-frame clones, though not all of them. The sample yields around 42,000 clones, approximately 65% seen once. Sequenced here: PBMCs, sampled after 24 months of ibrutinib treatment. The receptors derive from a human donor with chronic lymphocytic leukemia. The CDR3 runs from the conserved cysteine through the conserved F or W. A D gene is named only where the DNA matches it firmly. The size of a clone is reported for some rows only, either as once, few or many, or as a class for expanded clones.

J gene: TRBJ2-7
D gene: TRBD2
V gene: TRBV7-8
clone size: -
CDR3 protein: CASSLAGPGEGPEQYF
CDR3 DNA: TGTGCCAGCAGCTTAGCGGGCCCGGGGGAGGGCCCCGAGCAGTACTTC

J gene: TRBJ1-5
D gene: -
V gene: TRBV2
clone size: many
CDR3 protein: CASSLLGRGSNQPQHF
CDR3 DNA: TGTGCCAGCAGCTTGCTAGGGCGGGGGTCCAATCAGCCCCAGCATTTT

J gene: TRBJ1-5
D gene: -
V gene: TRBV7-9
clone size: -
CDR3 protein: CASSLVHGALKSHNQPQHF
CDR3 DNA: TGTGCCAGCAGCTTAGTACATGGGGCCTTAAAGTCCCACAATCAGCCCCAGCATTTT

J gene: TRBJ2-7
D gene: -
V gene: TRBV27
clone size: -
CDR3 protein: CASRRASARHEAYEQYF
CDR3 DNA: TGTGCCAGCAGAAGGGCTAGCGCGCGACATGAGGCCTACGAGCAGTACTTC

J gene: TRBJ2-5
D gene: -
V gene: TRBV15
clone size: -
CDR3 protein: CATALVPPETQYF
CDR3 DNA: TGTGCCACCGCACTAGTCCCTCCCGAGACCCAGTACTTC

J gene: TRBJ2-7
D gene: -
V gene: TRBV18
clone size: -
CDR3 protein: CASSPVSSYEQYF
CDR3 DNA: TGTGCCAGCTCACCGGTCTCTTCCTACGAGCAGTACTTC

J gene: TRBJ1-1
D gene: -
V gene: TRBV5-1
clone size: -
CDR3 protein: CASSPGGSTGWAFF
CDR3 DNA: TGCGCCAGCAGCCCCGGCGGATCCACCGGGTGGGCTTTCTTT

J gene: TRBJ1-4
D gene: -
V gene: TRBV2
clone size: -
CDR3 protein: CASSEGQGMKKLFF
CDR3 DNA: TGTGCCAGCAGTGAAGGGCAGGGAATGAAAAAACTGTTTTTT

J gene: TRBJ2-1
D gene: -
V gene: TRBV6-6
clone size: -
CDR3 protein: CASSPTNNEQFF
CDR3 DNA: TGTGCCAGCAGCCCGACTAACAATGAGCAGTTCTTC

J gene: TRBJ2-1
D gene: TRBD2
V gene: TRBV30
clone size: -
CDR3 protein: CAWSGGLAVYNEQFF
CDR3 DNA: TGTGCCTGGAGTGGCGGACTAGCGGTCTACAATGAGCAGTTCTTC

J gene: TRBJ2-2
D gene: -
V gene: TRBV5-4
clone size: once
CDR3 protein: CASSLGASANTGELFF
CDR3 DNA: TGTGCCAGCAGCTTGGGCGCCAGCGCTAACACCGGGGAGCTGTTTTTT

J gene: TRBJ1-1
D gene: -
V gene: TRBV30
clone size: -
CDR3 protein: CAWMWGNTEAFF
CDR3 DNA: TGTGCCTGGATGTGGGGTAACACTGAAGCTTTCTTT

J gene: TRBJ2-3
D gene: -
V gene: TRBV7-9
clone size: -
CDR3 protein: CASQNQKDTQYF
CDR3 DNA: TGTGCCAGCCAAAATCAAAAAGATACGCAGTATTTT

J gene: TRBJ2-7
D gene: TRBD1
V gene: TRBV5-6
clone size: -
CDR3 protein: CASSHTGVGEQYF
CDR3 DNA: TGTGCCAGCAGCCACACAGGGGTGGGCGAGCAGTACTTC

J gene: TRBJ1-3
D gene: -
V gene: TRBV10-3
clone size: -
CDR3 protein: CAITDSLNTIYF
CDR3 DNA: TGTGCCATCACGGACTCGCTTAACACCATATATTTT

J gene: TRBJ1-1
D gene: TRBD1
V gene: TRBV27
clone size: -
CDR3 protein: CASRLTTGVESEAFF
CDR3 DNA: TGTGCCAGCAGATTAACGACAGGGGTGGAATCTGAAGCTTTCTTT

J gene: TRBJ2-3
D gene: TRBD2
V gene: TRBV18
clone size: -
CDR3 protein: CASSRQRGGTDTQYF
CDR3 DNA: TGTGCCAGCTCACGGCAGCGGGGAGGCACAGATACGCAGTATTTT

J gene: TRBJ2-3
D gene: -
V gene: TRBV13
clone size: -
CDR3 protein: CASSDRALTDTQYF
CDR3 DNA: TGTGCCAGCAGCGACCGGGCCCTCACAGATACGCAGTATTTT

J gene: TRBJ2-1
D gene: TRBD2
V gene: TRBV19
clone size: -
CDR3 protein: CASSPTSGVYEQFF
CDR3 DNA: TGTGCCAGTAGTCCGACTAGCGGGGTCTATGAGCAGTTCTTC

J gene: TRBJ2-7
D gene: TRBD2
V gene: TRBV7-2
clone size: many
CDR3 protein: CASSLMIAGGREQYF
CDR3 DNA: TGTGCCAGCAGCTTAATGATAGCGGGGGGGCGTGAGCAGTACTTC

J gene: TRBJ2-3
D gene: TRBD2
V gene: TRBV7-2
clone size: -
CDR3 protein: CASSLDGLAAPWYTQYF
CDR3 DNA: TGTGCCAGCAGCTTAGACGGACTAGCGGCTCCATGGTATACGCAGTATTTT

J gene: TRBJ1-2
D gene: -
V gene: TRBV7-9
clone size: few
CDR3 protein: CASSLYRDGYTF
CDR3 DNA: TGTGCCAGCAGCTTATACAGGGATGGCTACACCTTC

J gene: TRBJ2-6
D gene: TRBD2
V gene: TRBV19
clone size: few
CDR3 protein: CASRDPLAEHSGANVLTF
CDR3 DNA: TGTGCCAGTAGGGATCCACTAGCGGAGCACTCTGGGGCCAACGTCCTGACTTTC

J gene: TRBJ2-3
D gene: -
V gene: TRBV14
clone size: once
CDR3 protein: CASSQGQGNPSTDTQYF
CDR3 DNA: TGTGCCAGCAGCCAGGGCCAGGGAAACCCTAGCACAGATACGCAGTATTTT

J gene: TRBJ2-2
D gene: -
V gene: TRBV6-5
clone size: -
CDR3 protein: CASSYQDTGELFF
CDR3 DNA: TGTGCCAGCAGTTACCAGGACACCGGGGAGCTGTTTTTT

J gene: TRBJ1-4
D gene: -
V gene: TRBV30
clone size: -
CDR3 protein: CAWSVREKLFF
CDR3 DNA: TGTGCCTGGAGTGTACGAGAAAAACTGTTTTTT

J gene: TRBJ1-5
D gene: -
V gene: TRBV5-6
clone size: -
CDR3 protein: CASSLVGQPQHF
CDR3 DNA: TGTGCCAGCAGCTTGGTTGGTCAGCCCCAGCATTTT

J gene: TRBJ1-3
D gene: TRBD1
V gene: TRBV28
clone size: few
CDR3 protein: CASSSTGGTGNTIYF
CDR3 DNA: TGTGCCAGCAGTTCCACAGGGGGTACTGGAAACACCATATATTTT

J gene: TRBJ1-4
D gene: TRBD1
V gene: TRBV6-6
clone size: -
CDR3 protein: CASSYRRDRDEKLFF
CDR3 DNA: TGTGCCAGCAGTTACCGAAGGGACAGGGATGAAAAACTGTTTTTT

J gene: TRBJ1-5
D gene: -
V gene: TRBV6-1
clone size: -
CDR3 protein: CASSDAPQPQHF
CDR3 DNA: TGTGCCAGCAGCGACGCGCCTCAGCCCCAGCATTTT

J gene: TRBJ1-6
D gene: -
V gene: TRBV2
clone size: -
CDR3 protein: CASTPRAVNSPLHF
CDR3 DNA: TGTGCCAGCACCCCCCGTGCTGTGAATTCACCCCTCCACTTT

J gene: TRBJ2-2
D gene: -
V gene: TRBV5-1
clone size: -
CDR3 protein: CASSLTGGNTGELFF
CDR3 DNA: TGCGCCAGCAGCTTGACCGGGGGAAACACCGGGGAGCTGTTTTTT

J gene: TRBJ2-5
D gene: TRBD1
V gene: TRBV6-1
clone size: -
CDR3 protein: CASSEGYRWDRQETQYF
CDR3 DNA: TGTGCCAGCAGTGAAGGTTATCGGTGGGACAGACAAGAGACCCAGTACTTC

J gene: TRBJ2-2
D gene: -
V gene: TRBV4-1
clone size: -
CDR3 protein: CASSHLGLGGELFF
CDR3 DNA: TGCGCCAGCAGCCACCTAGGCCTGGGCGGGGAGCTGTTTTTT

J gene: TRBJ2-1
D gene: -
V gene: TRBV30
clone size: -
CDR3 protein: CAWSSVSYEQFF
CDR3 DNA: TGTGCCTGGAGTTCCGTTAGCTATGAGCAGTTCTTC

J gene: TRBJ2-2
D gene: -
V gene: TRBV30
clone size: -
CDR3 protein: CAWKRAGELFF
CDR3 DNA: TGTGCCTGGAAGCGGGCCGGGGAGCTGTTTTTT

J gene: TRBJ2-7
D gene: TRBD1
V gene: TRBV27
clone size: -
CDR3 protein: CASSTHRGEQYF
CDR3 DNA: TGTGCCAGCAGTACTCACAGGGGCGAGCAGTACTTC

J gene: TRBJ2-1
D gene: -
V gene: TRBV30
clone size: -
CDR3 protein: CAWSVLVRSYNEQFF
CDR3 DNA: TGTGCCTGGAGTGTATTGGTTCGGTCCTACAATGAGCAGTTCTTC

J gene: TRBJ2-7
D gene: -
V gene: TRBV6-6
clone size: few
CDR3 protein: CASSYSGSYEQYF
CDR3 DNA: TGTGCCAGCAGTTACTCAGGGAGCTACGAGCAGTACTTC

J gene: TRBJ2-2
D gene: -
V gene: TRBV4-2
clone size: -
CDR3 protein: CASSQRGWGTHTGELFF
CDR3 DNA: TGTGCCAGCAGCCAAAGGGGATGGGGGACTCACACCGGGGAGCTGTTTTTT

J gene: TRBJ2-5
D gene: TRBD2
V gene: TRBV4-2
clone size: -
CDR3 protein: CASSHGQGTSGGFGETQYF
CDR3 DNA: TGTGCCAGCAGCCACGGTCAGGGGACTAGCGGGGGGTTTGGAGAGACCCAGTACTTC

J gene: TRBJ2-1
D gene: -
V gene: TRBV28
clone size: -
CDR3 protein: CASSTDIGQFF
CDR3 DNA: TGTGCCAGCAGTACGGACATCGGGCAGTTCTTC

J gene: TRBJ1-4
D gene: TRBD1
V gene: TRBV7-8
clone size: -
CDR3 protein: CASSLRTTGPHGTNEKLFF
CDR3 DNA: TGTGCCAGCAGCTTAAGAACGACAGGGCCACACGGGACTAATGAAAAACTGTTTTTT

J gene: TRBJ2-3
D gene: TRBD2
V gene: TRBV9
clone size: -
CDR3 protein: CASSVDAGGAGTQYF
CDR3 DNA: TGTGCCAGCAGCGTAGATGCGGGAGGGGCAGGTACGCAGTATTTT

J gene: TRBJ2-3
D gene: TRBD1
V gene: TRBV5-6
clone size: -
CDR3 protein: CASSLATGARTDTQYF
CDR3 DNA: TGTGCCAGCAGCTTGGCGACAGGGGCTCGCACAGATACGCAGTATTTT